Below are 8 T cell receptor beta chains sequenced from a single sample in a study of T-cell reconstitution after alpha-beta-depleted transplantation in children. Unique molecular identifiers were incorporated during preparation of the TCRbeta library. TCRdb re-called the PCR reads with MiXCR, one entry per CDR3 protein. The table lists 40,000 to 55,000 distinct CDR3 sequences, around 9.2% of them singletons, with roughly 29% in the top ten. The material was PBMCs, mostly from graft donor cells, obtained 60 days after TCRalphabeta/CD19-depleted stem cell transplant. All receptors derive from a male patient aged 2 to 10 who had a stem cell transplant for chronic granulomatous disease, so the T cells may come from the graft donor.

This clonotype was recorded at least ten times. The V gene is TRBV5-4, the J gene TRBJ2-1; D unclear. Germline values: CDR1 SGHNT, CDR2 YYREEE (reference sequence). This CDR3 region has 13 residues. Trimming removed 0 bases at V and 9 bases at J, with 10 bases between. CDR3: CASSLGLVSEQFF. CDR3 nucleotides: TGTGCCAGCAGCTTGGGGCTGGTGAGTGAGCAGTTCTTC. The complete variable domain, with remaining parts taken from reference TRBV5-4 and TRBJ2-1, reads ETGVTQSPTHLIKTRGQQVTLRCSSQSGHNTVSWYQQALGQGPQFIFQYYREEENGRGNFPPRFSGLQFPNYSSELNVNALELDDSALYLCASSLGLVSEQFFGPGTRLTVL.

The gene calls are TRBV20-1 and TRBJ1-5; 10 positions match TRBD1. Germline CDR1 DFQATT, CDR2 SNEGSKA (reference sequence). J lost 6 bases, V lost 3 bases, and 5 bases had no gene match. There are 14 residues in the CDR3. The CDR3 region is CSASPDRGSQPQHF. For the CDR3, the DNA is TGCAGTGCTAGTCCGGACAGGGGGAGTCAGCCCCAGCATTTT.

This clonotype was counted at least ten times. This sequence joins TRBV5-1 and TRBJ2-1, with TRBD2 matching 8 bases. The V gene's germline CDR1 is SGHRS and CDR2 YFSETQ. This CDR3 region has 13 residues. Trimming at V came to 7 bases and at J to 10 bases, leaving 10 bases not matched to a gene. The DNA of the CDR3 is TGCGCCAGCGGGAGTAGCGGGATCGAAGAGCAGTTCTTC. This encodes CASGSSGIEEQFF.

CDR3 coding DNA: TGCAGTGCTAGAGATCACCTAAAGACACCCTTAGGCGAGCAGTACTTC. Its translation: CSARDHLKTPLGEQYF. The chain combines TRBV20-1 with TRBJ2-7; the D is unclear. Germline V gene data show CDR1 as DFQATT and CDR2 as SNEGSKA (reference sequence). The V gene lost 0 bases and the J gene lost 6 bases, with 21 bases spanning the gap. This CDR3 region has 16 residues.

This clonotype came up many times. The chain is built from TRBV2 and TRBJ2-1, with a possible D match to TRBD2 (6 bases). This CDR3 is built from 11 residues. With 6 bases removed from V and 9 bases from J, the gap between germline ends came to 9 bases. Germline CDR1 SNHLY, CDR2 FYNNEI. The CDR3 region has the DNA TGTGCCAGCAGCGGGGAGGTTGAGCAGTTCTTC. Its protein product is CASSGEVEQFF.

This clonotype was seen at least ten times. This chain connects TRBV4-1 to TRBJ2-1; D is unresolved. Trimming removed 1 base from V and 4 bases from J, with 11 bases in between. Germline V gene sequence: CDR1 MGHRA, CDR2 YSYEKL. The CDR3 extends over 15 amino acids. CDR3 nucleotide sequence: TGCGCCAGCAGCCAAGTTAACTTCCAGTACAATGAGCAGTTCTTC. Residues: CASSQVNFQYNEQFF.

Worth noting for this clonotype: Since a much larger clone is just one base distant, this may be a read error. Here the CDR3 DNA reads TGTACCAGTTTACCGGGACAGGCCTCCTACGAGCAGTACTTC. It is translated as CTSLPGQASYEQYF. The rearrangement uses TRBV28 and TRBJ2-7; TRBD1 aligns across 8 bases. Germline V gives CDR1 MDHEN, CDR2 SYDVKM. The length of the CDR3 is 14 residues. Full variable domain (missing parts from reference TRBV28 and TRBJ2-7): DVKVTQSSRYLVKRTGEKVFLECVQDMDHENMFWYRQDPGLGLRLIYFSYDVKMKEKGDIPEGYSVSREKKERFSLILESASTNQTSMYLCTSLPGQASYEQYFGPGTRLTVT.

The V gene is TRBV6-1, the J gene TRBJ2-7; D gene ambiguous. Germline V lookup: CDR1 MNHNS, CDR2 SASEGT. CDR3 length: 16 residues. The V gene lost 0 bases and the J gene lost 1 base, with 13 bases spanning the gap. This CDR3 is CASSEALRRVSYEQYF. Written as DNA, the CDR3 is TGTGCCAGCAGTGAAGCGCTTCGAAGGGTTTCCTACGAGCAGTACTTC.